The present T cell receptor beta chain was sequenced within a study of response to subunit inactivated influenza vaccine. V shed 3 bases and J shed 6 bases, with 21 bases lying between them. Germline V lookup: CDR1 SNHLY, CDR2 FYNNEI. This CDR3 region has 17 residues. TCRdb re-called the RT-PCR reads through MiXCR, storing one row per CDR3 protein. The sample shows under 950,000 distinct CDR3 sequences, less than 25% of them seen only once. Sequenced material: PBMCs from blood, taken roughly 5 days after vaccination. The chain links TRBV2 to TRBJ1-5; D might be TRBD1 (6 bases). This sequence originates from a man aged 50 or older who received an inactivated influenza vaccine. CDR3 sequence (DNA): TGTGCCAGCAGTGAGAGTCTTGGGTCAGGGGATAGTCAGCCCCAGCATTTT. Translating it yields CASSESLGSGDSQPQHF.